Given below is one T cell receptor beta chain in context. Which antigen it targets is not known. The input lacks base qualities; no much larger clone sits a single base away. At the junction V is shortened by 0 bases and J by 3 bases, with 6 bases in between. The CDR3 covers 14 residues, taking in both the cysteine and the phenylalanine. Only the CDR3 DNA stays, 42 bases, in frame from base 1. Based on the germline V gene, the CDR1 and CDR2 sequences are MNHEY and SVGEGT. Collaborating institutions collected whole blood in K2EDTA tubes following their own protocols. For TCRbeta analysis, collaborators shipped samples as frozen whole blood, isolated PBMCs, or DNA extracted from either of those sample types. This sample is drawn from a study of blood T cell repertoires in COVID-19 (dated by TCRdb to the early 2020s). Regarding the complete study: Samples covering the acute and convalescent phases of COVID-19 were provided by collaborators in the United States, Italy and Spain. The prospective study material was composed of cDNA or gDNA derived from T cells, B-cell-depleted T cells, or PBMCs. Deeply sampled blood TCRbeta repertoires from subjects exposed to, actively infected with, or recovered from COVID-19 were included in the dataset. The repertoires were released in a freely available public database meant as a resource for research on the immune response to SARS-CoV-2. The samples were drawn from two sources: the first 160 participants of the ongoing ImmuneRACE study, and 1,200 or so subjects contributed by 6 global collaborators. The sample metadata nearly always contained a de-identified subject ID, COVID-19 status, age in years and sex. HLA class I and class II types, where available, came from metadata supplied by the sample provider rather than from assay-based typing. The paper as a whole reports these results and caveats: The quantity of clinical and demographic metadata differed by source and by participant and was supplied without curation.

The immunoSEQ Assay, a bias-controlled multiplex PCR, was used to amplify TCRbeta CDR3 regions from genomic DNA. The original methods were these. Nucleated cell counts per sample were estimated from amplification of reference gene primers within the assay. Sequence reads were collapsed and filtered to measure the absolute abundance of every unique TCRbeta CDR3 rearrangement. For each sample, productive Simpson clonality was calculated as the square root of Simpson's diversity index over productive rearrangements. TCRdb's version of the immuneACCESS table is confined to in-frame rearrangements and falls short of the full clone set. An unresolved V gene accounts for under half of the shortfall where checked; the remainder is of unknown origin. The V and J calls and clone size come from that table; D and trimming were worked out from the DNA. The sample data list around 70,000 clones, and around 88% of these were observed just once. The top ten constitute 1.5% to 2.5% of the sample.

Sequenced sample: peripheral blood. This sequence originates from an elderly woman with active or convalescent COVID-19. The rearrangement joined TRBV6-2 or TRBV6-3 to TRBJ2-1; the D gene identity is not certain. The CDR3 corresponds to CASSYSQVYNEQFF. The nucleotide sequence reads TGTGCCAGCAGTTACTCGCAGGTCTACAATGAGCAGTTCTTC.